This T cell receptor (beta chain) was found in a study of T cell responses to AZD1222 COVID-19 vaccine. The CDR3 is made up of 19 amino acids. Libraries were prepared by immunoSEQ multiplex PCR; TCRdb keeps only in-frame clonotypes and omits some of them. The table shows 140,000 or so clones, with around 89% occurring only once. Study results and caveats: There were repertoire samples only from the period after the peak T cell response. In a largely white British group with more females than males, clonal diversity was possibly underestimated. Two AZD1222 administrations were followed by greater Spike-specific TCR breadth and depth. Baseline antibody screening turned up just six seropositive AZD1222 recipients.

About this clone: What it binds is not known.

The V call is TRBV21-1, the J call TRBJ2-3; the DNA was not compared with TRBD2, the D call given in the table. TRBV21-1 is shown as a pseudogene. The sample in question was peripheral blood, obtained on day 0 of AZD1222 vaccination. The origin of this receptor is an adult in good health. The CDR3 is CASSNTNHRLAGAGDTQYF. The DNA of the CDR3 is TGTGCCAGCAGCAATACTAACCACAGACTAGCGGGGGCCGGGGATACGCAGTATTTT.